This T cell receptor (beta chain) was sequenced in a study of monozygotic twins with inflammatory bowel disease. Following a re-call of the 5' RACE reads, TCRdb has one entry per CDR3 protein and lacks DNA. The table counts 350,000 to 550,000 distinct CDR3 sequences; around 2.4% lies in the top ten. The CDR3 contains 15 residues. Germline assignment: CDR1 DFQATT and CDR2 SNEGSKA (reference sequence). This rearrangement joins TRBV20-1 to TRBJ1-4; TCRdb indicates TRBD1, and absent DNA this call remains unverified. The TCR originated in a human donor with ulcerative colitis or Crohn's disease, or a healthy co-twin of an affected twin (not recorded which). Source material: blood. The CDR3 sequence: CSARGQGLSGEKLFF.